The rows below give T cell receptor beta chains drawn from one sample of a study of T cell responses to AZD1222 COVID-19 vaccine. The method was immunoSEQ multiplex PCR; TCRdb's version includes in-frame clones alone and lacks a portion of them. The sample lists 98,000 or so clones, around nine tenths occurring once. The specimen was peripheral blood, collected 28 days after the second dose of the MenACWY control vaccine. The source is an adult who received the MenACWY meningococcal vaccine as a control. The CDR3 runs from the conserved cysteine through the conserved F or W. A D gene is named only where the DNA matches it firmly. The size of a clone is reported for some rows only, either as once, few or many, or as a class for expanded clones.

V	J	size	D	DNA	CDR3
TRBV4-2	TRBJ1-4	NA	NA	TGTGCCAGCAGCCAGGAGACAAGGAGAAATGAAAAACTGTTTTTT	CASSQETRRNEKLFF
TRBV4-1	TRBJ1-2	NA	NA	TGCGCCAGCAGCCAAGATGCCGCGTTCAGTGGCTACACCTTC	CASSQDAAFSGYTF
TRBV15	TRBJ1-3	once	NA	TGTGCCACCAGCACCTCACAGGAGACCATATATTTT	CATSTSQETIYF
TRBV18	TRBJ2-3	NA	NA	TGTGCCAGCTCACCGCCAAGCAGCGGAGGAGCAGATACGCAGTATTTT	CASSPPSSGGADTQYF
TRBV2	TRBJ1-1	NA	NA	TGTGCCAGCAGTGAGGGGGAGAACACTGAAGCTTTCTTT	CASSEGENTEAFF
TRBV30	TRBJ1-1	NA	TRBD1	TGTGCCTGGAGTAACAGGGGGCCGGCTTTCTTT	CAWSNRGPAFF
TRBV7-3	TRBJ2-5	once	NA	TGTGCCAGCAGCTTAATGGGGCAGGTGGAGGGGGAGACCCAGTACTTC	CASSLMGQVEGETQYF
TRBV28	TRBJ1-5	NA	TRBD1	TGTGCCAGCAGCACCAGGGACAGGGGGCACCCTTATAGCAATCAGCCCCAGCATTTT	CASSTRDRGHPYSNQPQHF
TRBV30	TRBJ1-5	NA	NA	TGTGCCTGGAGTGTCGGATACAGCAATCAGCCCCAGCATTTT	CAWSVGYSNQPQHF
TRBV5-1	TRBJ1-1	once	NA	TGCGCCAGCAAGTCGGCAGGACCTTGCCCTTTT	CASKSAGPCPF
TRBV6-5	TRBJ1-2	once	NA	TGTGCCAGCAGTCGACAAGGGGCGAGTGGCTACACCTTC	CASSRQGASGYTF
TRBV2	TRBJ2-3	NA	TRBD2	TGTGCCAGCAGTAAATCTAGCGGGGCCAAGTTCGATACGCAGTATTTT	CASSKSSGAKFDTQYF
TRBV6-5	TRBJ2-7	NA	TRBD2	TGTGCCAGCAGTTCTACCCGGGGGGGCGTGGAGCAGTACTTC	CASSSTRGGVEQYF
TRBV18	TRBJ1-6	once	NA	TGTGCCAGCTCCTACGGTCTAGATGGTTCACCCCTCCACTTT	CASSYGLDGSPLHF
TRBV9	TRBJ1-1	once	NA	TGTGCCAGCAGCGTAGTGGGGGGACGTAGCACTGAAGCTTTCTTT	CASSVVGGRSTEAFF
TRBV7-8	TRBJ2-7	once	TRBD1	TGTGCCAGCAACCGGGACAGGGGTTACGAGCAGTACTTC	CASNRDRGYEQYF
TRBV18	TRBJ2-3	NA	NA	TGTGCCAGCTCACCTTCCCGAGGGGATACGCAGTATTTT	CASSPSRGDTQYF
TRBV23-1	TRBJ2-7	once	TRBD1	TGCGCCAGCCTATGGACAGGGGGCGACTTAGCCTACGAGCAGTACTTC	CASLWTGGDLAYEQYF
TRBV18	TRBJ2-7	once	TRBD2	TGTGCCAGCTCACCCGCCGGGGGGGCCACTGGATACGAGCAGTACTTC	CASSPAGGATGYEQYF
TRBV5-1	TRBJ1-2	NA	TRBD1	TGCGCCAGCAGCGTGAACACAGGGGGTTCCTATGGCTACACCTTC	CASSVNTGGSYGYTF
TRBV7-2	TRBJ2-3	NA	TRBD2	TGTGCCAGCAGCTTAGATATGGCGGGATTAGCGGGGGGTTCGGATACGCAGTATTTT	CASSLDMAGLAGGSDTQYF
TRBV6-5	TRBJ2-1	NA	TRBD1	TGTGCCAGCTCGACAGGGGCGAGGAATGAGCAGTTCTTC	CASSTGARNEQFF
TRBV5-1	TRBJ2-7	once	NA	TGCGCCAGCAGCGGAGGGGGACAGAGGCGCTACGAGCAGTACTTC	CASSGGGQRRYEQYF
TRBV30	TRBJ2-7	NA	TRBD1	TGTGCCTGGAGGGGCCAGGGGGTATTGAACGAGCAGTACTTC	CAWRGQGVLNEQYF
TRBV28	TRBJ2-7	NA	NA	TGTGCCAGCAGCTCGCACGGGACGGAAACGAAGCAGTACTTC	CASSSHGTETKQYF
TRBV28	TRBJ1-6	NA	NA	TGTGCCAGCAGTTTACTACAGGATTATAATTCACCCCTCCACTTT	CASSLLQDYNSPLHF
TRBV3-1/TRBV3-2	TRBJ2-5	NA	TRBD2	TGTGCCAGCAGCCGAAGGCGGGGGGGCCAAGAGACCCAGTACTTC	CASSRRRGGQETQYF
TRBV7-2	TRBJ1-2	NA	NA	TGTGCCAGCAGCTTAGCGTTCAATGATCTAGGGAGAGGCTACACCTTC	CASSLAFNDLGRGYTF
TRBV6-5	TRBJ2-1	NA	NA	TGTGCCAGCAGTTACGGGGGCCCCTCCTACAATGAGCAGTTCTTC	CASSYGGPSYNEQFF
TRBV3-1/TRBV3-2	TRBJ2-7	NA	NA	TGTGCCAGCAGCCCCCCATGTGGCAGGAGCTCCTACGAGCAGTACTTC	CASSPPCGRSSYEQYF
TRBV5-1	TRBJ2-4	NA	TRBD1	TGCGCCAGCAGCCCCTTGGGGACAGGAGGTGTTGGCATTCAGTACTTC	CASSPLGTGGVGIQYF
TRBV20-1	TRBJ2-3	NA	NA	TGCAGTTACGGAGGCACAGATACGCAGTATTTT	CSYGGTDTQYF
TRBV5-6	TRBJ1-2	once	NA	TGTGCCAGCAGCTTGGGATCTGGGGCCTTTGGTAGCTATGGCTACACCTTC	CASSLGSGAFGSYGYTF
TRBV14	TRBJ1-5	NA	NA	TGTGCCAGCAGCCGAGACAGCAATCAGCCCCAGCATTTT	CASSRDSNQPQHF
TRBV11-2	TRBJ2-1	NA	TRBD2	TGTGCCAGCAGCTCCGGGGGGAATGAGCAGTTCTTC	CASSSGGNEQFF
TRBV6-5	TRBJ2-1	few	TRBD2	TGTGCCAGCAGTACTACTAGCGGGGACTACAATGAGCAGTTCTTC	CASSTTSGDYNEQFF
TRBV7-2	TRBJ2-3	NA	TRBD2	TGTGCCAGCAGCTCCGGACTAGCGGGCCGCACAGATACGCAGTATTTT	CASSSGLAGRTDTQYF
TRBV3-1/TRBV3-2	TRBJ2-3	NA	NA	TGTGCCAGCAGCCAAGGGGGCGGGGCTAGCACAGATACGCAGTATTTT	CASSQGGGASTDTQYF
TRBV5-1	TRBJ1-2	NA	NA	TGCGCCAGCAGCGTTGACCCTAACTATGGCTACACCTTC	CASSVDPNYGYTF
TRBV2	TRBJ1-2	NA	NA	TGTGCCAGCAGTGAAGGGGCAGGAAACTATGGCTACACCTTC	CASSEGAGNYGYTF
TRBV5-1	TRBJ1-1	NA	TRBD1	TGCGCCAGCAGCTTAGGGACAGGGGAAGGAGCTTTCTTT	CASSLGTGEGAFF
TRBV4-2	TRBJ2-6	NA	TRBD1	TGTGCCAGCAGCCAAGATCAGGGGGACGGGGCCAACGTCCTGACTTTC	CASSQDQGDGANVLTF
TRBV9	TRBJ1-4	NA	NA	TGTGCCAGAGACTCTAATGAAAAACTGTTTTTT	CARDSNEKLFF
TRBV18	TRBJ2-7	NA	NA	TGTGCCAGCTCACTGGATGACTACGAGCAGTACTTC	CASSLDDYEQYF
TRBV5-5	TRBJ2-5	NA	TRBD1	TGTGCCAGCAGCTTGGGGAGTACAGGGGGAGAGACCCAGTACTTC	CASSLGSTGGETQYF
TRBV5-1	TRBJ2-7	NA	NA	TGCGCCAGCAGCTTGGGCCAGGGGAACGAGCAGTACTTC	CASSLGQGNEQYF
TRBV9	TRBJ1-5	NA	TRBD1	TGTGCCAGCAGCGCTTACCAACCGGGACAGAAAAGTTTT	CASSAYQPGQKSF
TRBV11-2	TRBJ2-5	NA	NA	TGTGCCAGCAGACTCGTACGGGGTTTCGAGACCCAGTACTTC	CASRLVRGFETQYF
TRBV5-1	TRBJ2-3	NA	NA	TGCGCCAGCAGCTTGGGGCTAGCGCGAAACACAGATACGCAGTATTTT	CASSLGLARNTDTQYF
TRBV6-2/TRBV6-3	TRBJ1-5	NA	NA	TGTGCCAGCAGTTACGGGGCAGAGATTCAGCCCCAGCATTTT	CASSYGAEIQPQHF
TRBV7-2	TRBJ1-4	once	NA	TGTGCCAGCAGCGCTAGGGTGGGGGCTAATGAAAAACTGTTTTTT	CASSARVGANEKLFF
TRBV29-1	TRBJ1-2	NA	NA	TGCAGCGTATCGGCTAACTATGGCTACACCTTC	CSVSANYGYTF
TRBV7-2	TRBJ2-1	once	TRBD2	TGTGCCAGCAGCTCCTACTATCGGACTAGCGGGACTTACAATGAGCAGTTCTTC	CASSSYYRTSGTYNEQFF
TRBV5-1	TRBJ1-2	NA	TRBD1	TGCGCCAGCAATCTACAGGGGGCAGTGCAAGGCTACACCTTC	CASNLQGAVQGYTF